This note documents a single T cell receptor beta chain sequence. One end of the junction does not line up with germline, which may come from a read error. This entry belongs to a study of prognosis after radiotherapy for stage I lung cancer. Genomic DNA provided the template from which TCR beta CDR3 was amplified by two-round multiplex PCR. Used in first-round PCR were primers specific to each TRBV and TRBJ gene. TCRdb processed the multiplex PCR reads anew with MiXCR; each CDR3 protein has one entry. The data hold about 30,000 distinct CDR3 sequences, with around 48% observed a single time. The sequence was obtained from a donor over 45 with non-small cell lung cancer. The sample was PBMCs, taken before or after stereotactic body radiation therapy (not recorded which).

CDR3 region: CASILCLYEQYF. CDR3 DNA sequence: TGTGCCAGCATCTTATGCCTCTACGAGCAGTACTTC. This chain connects TRBV7-2 to TRBJ2-7; the D is unclear. CDR3 length: 12 amino acids. Germline CDR1 SGHTA, CDR2 FQGNSA.